Listed below are T cell receptor beta chains from one sample, sequenced in a study of T cell responses to AZD1222 COVID-19 vaccine. Sequencing used immunoSEQ multiplex PCR; TCRdb keeps in-frame clones, though not all of them. The profile covers about 120,000 clones, with about four fifths appearing a single time and 4% to 5% taken by the ten largest. This material consisted of peripheral blood, taken on day 0 of AZD1222 vaccination. The receptors were gathered from an adult in good health. CDR3s include the opening cysteine and the closing phenylalanine or tryptophan. Fields, in order: clone size, V gene, D gene, J gene, CDR3 protein, CDR3 DNA. The D gene is left open where the match is weak. Expanded clones get a size class; other rows say once, few or many, or leave the size out.

clone_size: NA; v_call: TRBV7-2; d_call: NA; j_call: TRBJ2-1; cdr3_aa: CASRLGTIEQFF; cdr3_nt: TGTGCCAGCAGGCTGGGGACCATTGAGCAGTTCTTC
clone_size: NA; v_call: TRBV7-2; d_call: TRBD2; j_call: TRBJ2-3; cdr3_aa: CASSYWGRGEADTQYF; cdr3_nt: TGTGCCAGCAGCTATTGGGGGCGGGGGGAAGCAGATACGCAGTATTTT
clone_size: NA; v_call: TRBV5-4; d_call: NA; j_call: TRBJ1-2; cdr3_aa: CASSLSQEYGYTF; cdr3_nt: TGTGCCAGCAGCTTAAGTCAGGAGTATGGCTACACCTTC
clone_size: NA; v_call: TRBV27; d_call: NA; j_call: TRBJ2-5; cdr3_aa: CASSLGGAGPGTQYF; cdr3_nt: TGTGCCAGCAGTTTAGGAGGGGCAGGGCCGGGGACCCAGTACTTC
clone_size: once; v_call: TRBV15; d_call: TRBD1; j_call: TRBJ1-6; cdr3_aa: CATSREQGYNSPLHF; cdr3_nt: TGTGCCACCAGCAGGGAACAGGGGTATAATTCACCCCTCCACTTT
clone_size: once; v_call: TRBV24-1; d_call: NA; j_call: TRBJ1-1; cdr3_aa: CATSRTGSNTEAFF; cdr3_nt: TGTGCCACCAGCAGAACAGGGTCGAACACTGAAGCTTTCTTT
clone_size: NA; v_call: TRBV24-1; d_call: NA; j_call: TRBJ1-1; cdr3_aa: CATSDLTAQAFF; cdr3_nt: TGTGCCACCAGTGATTTGACAGCCCAGGCTTTCTTT
clone_size: NA; v_call: TRBV19; d_call: TRBD1; j_call: TRBJ1-1; cdr3_aa: CASSSGQAPNTEAFF; cdr3_nt: TGTGCCAGTAGTTCGGGACAGGCGCCGAACACTGAAGCTTTCTTT
clone_size: NA; v_call: TRBV27; d_call: NA; j_call: TRBJ2-1; cdr3_aa: CASRTGRGDEQFF; cdr3_nt: TGTGCCAGCAGGACAGGGAGGGGCGATGAGCAGTTCTTC
clone_size: NA; v_call: TRBV11-2; d_call: NA; j_call: TRBJ2-7; cdr3_aa: CASSLSGSEQYF; cdr3_nt: TGTGCCAGCAGCTTGTCAGGGAGCGAGCAGTACTTC
clone_size: few; v_call: TRBV5-3; d_call: TRBD1; j_call: TRBJ2-7; cdr3_aa: CARSWDRDPYEQYF; cdr3_nt: TGTGCCAGAAGCTGGGACAGGGATCCTTACGAGCAGTACTTC
clone_size: NA; v_call: TRBV20-1; d_call: NA; j_call: TRBJ1-5; cdr3_aa: CSANSNQPQHF; cdr3_nt: TGCAGTGCAAATAGCAATCAGCCCCAGCATTTT
clone_size: NA; v_call: TRBV28; d_call: NA; j_call: TRBJ1-4; cdr3_aa: CASRTIRTLRSSNEKLFF; cdr3_nt: TGTGCCAGCAGGACGATTCGGACGCTCCGTTCCTCCAATGAAAAACTGTTTTTT
clone_size: NA; v_call: TRBV7-6; d_call: NA; j_call: TRBJ1-1; cdr3_aa: CASSLASTGAFNTEAFF; cdr3_nt: TGTGCCAGCAGCTTAGCATCCACGGGAGCCTTTAACACTGAAGCTTTCTTT
clone_size: NA; v_call: TRBV29-1; d_call: NA; j_call: TRBJ1-2; cdr3_aa: CSVELYTNYGYTF; cdr3_nt: TGCAGCGTTGAGTTATATACTAACTATGGCTACACCTTC
clone_size: NA; v_call: TRBV7-8; d_call: TRBD2; j_call: TRBJ2-2; cdr3_aa: CASSVSSGGAGFAGELFF; cdr3_nt: TGTGCCAGCAGCGTCTCTAGCGGGGGGGCTGGTTTCGCCGGGGAGCTGTTTTTT
clone_size: NA; v_call: TRBV5-4; d_call: TRBD1; j_call: TRBJ2-7; cdr3_aa: CASSLEPGQTVEQYF; cdr3_nt: TGTGCCAGCAGCCTGGAACCGGGACAGACAGTTGAGCAGTACTTC
clone_size: NA; v_call: TRBV13; d_call: TRBD1; j_call: TRBJ2-2; cdr3_aa: CASSIGQGLGTGELFF; cdr3_nt: TGTGCCAGCAGCATAGGACAGGGGTTAGGCACCGGGGAGCTGTTTTTT
clone_size: NA; v_call: TRBV30; d_call: TRBD2; j_call: TRBJ2-5; cdr3_aa: CAWSVPLQRGTTQYF; cdr3_nt: TGTGCCTGGAGTGTACCCCTCCAGCGGGGGACGACCCAGTACTTC
clone_size: NA; v_call: TRBV5-1; d_call: NA; j_call: TRBJ2-7; cdr3_aa: CASSLGWTADYEQYF; cdr3_nt: TGCGCCAGCAGCCTAGGATGGACAGCCGACTACGAGCAGTACTTC
clone_size: NA; v_call: TRBV21-1; d_call: NA; j_call: TRBJ2-3; cdr3_aa: CASIRTSGTDTQYF; cdr3_nt: TGTGCCAGCATCCGTACTAGCGGCACAGATACGCAGTATTTT
clone_size: NA; v_call: TRBV6-5; d_call: TRBD2; j_call: TRBJ2-1; cdr3_aa: CASSRTSGYNEQFF; cdr3_nt: TGTGCCAGCAGCCGGACTAGCGGTTACAATGAGCAGTTCTTC
clone_size: NA; v_call: TRBV6-2/TRBV6-3; d_call: NA; j_call: TRBJ2-7; cdr3_aa: CASRPRTGWKDEQYF; cdr3_nt: TGTGCCAGCAGGCCTCGTACAGGGTGGAAGGACGAGCAGTACTTC
clone_size: NA; v_call: TRBV19; d_call: TRBD1; j_call: TRBJ1-2; cdr3_aa: CASSINRGNNGYTF; cdr3_nt: TGTGCCAGTAGTATCAACAGGGGCAACAATGGCTACACCTTC
clone_size: NA; v_call: TRBV18; d_call: NA; j_call: TRBJ1-2; cdr3_aa: CASSPGNREHGYTF; cdr3_nt: TGTGCCAGCTCACCAGGGAACAGGGAACATGGCTACACCTTC
clone_size: NA; v_call: TRBV5-4; d_call: TRBD2; j_call: TRBJ2-1; cdr3_aa: CASSQPGLASYEQFF; cdr3_nt: TGTGCCAGCAGCCAACCGGGACTAGCATCCTATGAGCAGTTCTTC
clone_size: once; v_call: TRBV15; d_call: NA; j_call: TRBJ2-7; cdr3_aa: CATSRGQRAYEQYF; cdr3_nt: TGTGCCACCAGCAGAGGGCAGAGGGCCTACGAGCAGTACTTC
clone_size: few; v_call: TRBV28; d_call: NA; j_call: TRBJ2-6; cdr3_aa: CASSSRTTGANVLTF; cdr3_nt: TGTGCCAGCAGTTCGAGGACGACTGGGGCCAACGTCCTGACTTTC
clone_size: NA; v_call: TRBV15; d_call: NA; j_call: TRBJ2-7; cdr3_aa: CATSRDLGPSYEQYF; cdr3_nt: TGTGCCACCAGCAGAGATCTAGGACCCTCCTACGAGCAGTACTTC
clone_size: NA; v_call: TRBV28; d_call: NA; j_call: TRBJ2-2; cdr3_aa: CASRTPGIGELFF; cdr3_nt: TGTGCCAGTCGAACCCCAGGGATCGGGGAGCTGTTTTTT
clone_size: NA; v_call: TRBV5-6; d_call: NA; j_call: TRBJ2-7; cdr3_aa: CASSLAGSSYEQYF; cdr3_nt: TGTGCCAGCAGCTTGGCGGGCAGCTCCTACGAGCAGTACTTC
clone_size: NA; v_call: TRBV28; d_call: NA; j_call: TRBJ2-3; cdr3_aa: CASSSPTPPRDTQYF; cdr3_nt: TGTGCCAGCAGTTCCCCCACCCCGCCCAGGGATACGCAGTATTTT
clone_size: NA; v_call: TRBV25-1; d_call: TRBD1; j_call: TRBJ1-1; cdr3_aa: CASGSRGAAPPEAFF; cdr3_nt: TGTGCCAGCGGTTCCAGGGGGGCAGCTCCGCCTGAAGCTTTCTTT
clone_size: few; v_call: TRBV5-5; d_call: NA; j_call: TRBJ1-4; cdr3_aa: CASSRALNEKLFF; cdr3_nt: TGTGCCAGCAGCCGGGCTCTGAATGAAAAACTGTTTTTT
clone_size: NA; v_call: TRBV7-9; d_call: NA; j_call: TRBJ2-5; cdr3_aa: CASSLGQGFETQYF; cdr3_nt: TGTGCCAGCAGCTTAGGGCAGGGGTTCGAGACCCAGTACTTC
clone_size: NA; v_call: TRBV5-4; d_call: TRBD1; j_call: TRBJ1-4; cdr3_aa: CASSAGTGGEKLFF; cdr3_nt: TGTGCCAGCAGTGCCGGGACAGGGGGCGAAAAACTGTTTTTT
clone_size: NA; v_call: TRBV6-2/TRBV6-3; d_call: TRBD1; j_call: TRBJ1-5; cdr3_aa: CASSSTGALSNQPQHF; cdr3_nt: TGTGCCAGCAGTTCGACAGGGGCACTTAGCAATCAGCCCCAGCATTTT
clone_size: NA; v_call: TRBV7-9; d_call: TRBD1; j_call: TRBJ1-6; cdr3_aa: CASSFQTGGSSPLHF; cdr3_nt: TGTGCCAGCAGCTTTCAGACAGGGGGAAGTTCACCCCTCCACTTT
clone_size: few; v_call: TRBV18; d_call: TRBD1; j_call: TRBJ1-5; cdr3_aa: CASSPGQGGGQPQHF; cdr3_nt: TGTGCCAGCTCACCGGGACAGGGGGGAGGTCAGCCCCAGCATTTT
clone_size: NA; v_call: TRBV10-3; d_call: TRBD2; j_call: TRBJ2-7; cdr3_aa: CAISAVTGGTGYEQYF; cdr3_nt: TGTGCCATCAGTGCGGTCACGGGGGGAACGGGCTACGAGCAGTACTTC
clone_size: NA; v_call: TRBV27; d_call: TRBD1; j_call: TRBJ2-7; cdr3_aa: CASSPHRGQGGSEQYF; cdr3_nt: TGTGCCAGCAGTCCCCACCGGGGACAGGGGGGGTCCGAGCAGTACTTC
clone_size: NA; v_call: TRBV28; d_call: NA; j_call: TRBJ2-7; cdr3_aa: CASSLGAGEQYF; cdr3_nt: TGTGCCAGCAGTTTAGGGGCGGGGGAGCAGTACTTC
clone_size: NA; v_call: TRBV6-2/TRBV6-3; d_call: NA; j_call: TRBJ1-1; cdr3_aa: CASSHQRSKEAFF; cdr3_nt: TGTGCCAGCAGTCATCAGAGGAGCAAAGAAGCTTTCTTT
clone_size: NA; v_call: TRBV7-2; d_call: TRBD2; j_call: TRBJ2-7; cdr3_aa: CASSLYSSGGLSYEQYF; cdr3_nt: TGTGCCAGCAGCCTCTACTCTAGCGGGGGCCTCTCCTACGAGCAGTACTTC
clone_size: NA; v_call: TRBV15; d_call: NA; j_call: TRBJ1-1; cdr3_aa: CATSRDFLEAFF; cdr3_nt: TGTGCCACCAGCAGGGACTTCTTAGAAGCTTTCTTT
clone_size: NA; v_call: TRBV4-1; d_call: NA; j_call: TRBJ1-1; cdr3_aa: CASSQVRENNEAFF; cdr3_nt: TGCGCCAGCAGCCAAGTCAGGGAAAATAATGAAGCTTTCTTT
clone_size: NA; v_call: TRBV19; d_call: TRBD1; j_call: TRBJ2-2; cdr3_aa: CASSARTGVITGELFF; cdr3_nt: TGTGCCAGTAGTGCAAGGACAGGGGTAATCACCGGGGAGCTGTTTTTT
clone_size: NA; v_call: TRBV12-3/TRBV12-4; d_call: TRBD1; j_call: TRBJ1-1; cdr3_aa: CASSRRTGEAFF; cdr3_nt: TGTGCCAGCAGCCGACGGACAGGTGAAGCTTTCTTT
clone_size: once; v_call: TRBV5-8; d_call: TRBD2; j_call: TRBJ2-1; cdr3_aa: CASSAPGLAGVREQFF; cdr3_nt: TGTGCCAGCAGCGCACCGGGACTAGCGGGAGTACGTGAGCAGTTCTTC
clone_size: NA; v_call: TRBV15; d_call: TRBD2; j_call: TRBJ2-4; cdr3_aa: CATSTEGLAGGPKNIQYF; cdr3_nt: TGTGCCACCAGCACCGAGGGTTTAGCGGGAGGGCCCAAAAACATTCAGTACTTC
clone_size: once; v_call: TRBV3-1/TRBV3-2; d_call: NA; j_call: TRBJ2-1; cdr3_aa: CASSGQISNNEQFF; cdr3_nt: TGTGCCAGCAGCGGACAAATTAGCAACAATGAGCAGTTCTTC
clone_size: NA; v_call: TRBV18; d_call: NA; j_call: TRBJ1-4; cdr3_aa: CASSPGLSEKLFF; cdr3_nt: TGTGCCAGCTCACCGGGACTGTCGGAAAAACTGTTTTTT
clone_size: few; v_call: TRBV30; d_call: TRBD1; j_call: TRBJ2-7; cdr3_aa: CAWSQDRAEQYF; cdr3_nt: TGTGCCTGGAGTCAGGACAGGGCCGAGCAGTACTTC
clone_size: NA; v_call: TRBV19; d_call: NA; j_call: TRBJ1-6; cdr3_aa: CASSAGTAVNSPLHF; cdr3_nt: TGTGCCAGTAGTGCCGGGACGGCTGTTAATTCACCCCTCCACTTT
clone_size: NA; v_call: TRBV4-1; d_call: TRBD1; j_call: TRBJ1-1; cdr3_aa: CASSGAQYRGLNTEAFF; cdr3_nt: TGCGCCAGCAGCGGTGCCCAATACAGGGGCTTGAACACTGAAGCTTTCTTT